This TCR beta chain came from a study of cytomegalovirus exposure and HLA in healthy donors. The study, taken as a whole, reports: Within an earlier analysis, most TCR beta V segments proved productive either about 87% or about 30% of the time.

Regarding this clone: Its antigen is unknown.

Researchers ran the PCR with 60 Vbeta and 13 Jbeta primers. This table comes from immunoSEQ multiplex PCR, and its TCRdb copy is limited to in-frame clones, with some not included. Here the sample spans about 120,000 clones, roughly 80% being singletons. The origin of this receptor is a male donor in good health and CMV-seronegative. Sequenced input: PBMCs.

CDR3 DNA: TGTGCCAGCAGCTTTGAGGCAGGGGCCACTAAATACCAAGAGACCCAGTACTTC. It yields the protein CASSFEAGATKYQETQYF. This chain joins TRBV5-4 and TRBJ2-5; a weak D match, TRBD1 (6 bases). The CDR3 covers 18 residues. The germline V and J ends were trimmed by 2 bases and 0 bases, with 20 bases remaining between them. CDR1 and CDR2 from the germline V gene are SGHNT and YYREEE (reference sequence).